The 19 T cell receptor beta chains reported below all come from one sample, sequenced in a study of blood T cell repertoires in COVID-19. Method: immunoSEQ multiplex PCR; TCRdb's copy keeps in-frame clones and lacks some. The sample includes 290,000 or so clones, about nine tenths of them seen just once. The sample taken for sequencing was PBMCs or T cells enriched from blood (not recorded which). Receptors were obtained from a woman between 18 and 30 years old who had recovered from COVID-19.

This clone was detected only once. The rearrangement links TRBV11-2 to TRBJ1-3; possible D gene TRBD1, 5 bases. The germline gives CDR1 SGHAT, CDR2 FQNNGV. Trimming cost V 7 bases and J 0 bases, with 19 bases left between them. This CDR3 has 17 amino acids. The CDR3 reads CASNTGAGTYSGNTIYF. DNA of the CDR3: TGTGCCAGCAACACTGGGGCCGGAACGTACTCTGGAAACACCATATATTTT.

The chain couples TRBV4-1 to TRBJ1-5; D may be TRBD1 (6 bases). Germline V CDR1 and CDR2: MGHRA, YSYEKL. Trimming pared 0 bases from V and 4 bases from J, leaving 13 bases between. The CDR3 loop spans 16 amino acids. DNA for the CDR3: TGCGCCAGCAGCCAAGAGGGCGGGGGGCGAAATCAGCCCCAGCATTTT. Its protein is CASSQEGGGRNQPQHF.

The chain couples TRBV5-1 to TRBJ1-4, with 9 bases matching TRBD1. From germline, CDR1 is SGHRS and CDR2 YFSETQ. V shed 4 bases, J shed 8 bases, and the junction held 6 bases outside the gene matches. The CDR3 extends over 14 amino acids. DNA of the CDR3: TGCGCCAGCAGCCACGGGACAGGGCGCGAAAAACTGTTTTTT. It is translated as CASSHGTGREKLFF. The full variable domain, completed using reference TRBV5-1 and TRBJ1-4, is KAGVTQTPRYLIKTRGQQVTLSCSPISGHRSVSWYQQTPGQGLQFLFEYFSETQRNKGNFPGRFSGRQFSNSRSEMNVSTLELGDSALYLCASSHGTGREKLFFGSGTQLSVL.

V and J are TRBV10-2 and TRBJ1-5, with D tentatively TRBD1 (5 bases). The germline CDR1 and CDR2 sequences are WSHSY and SAAADI. The CDR3 covers 13 residues. V lost 9 bases to trimming and J lost 3 bases, with 12 bases between them. CDR3: CASPGLINQPQHF. As DNA, the CDR3 is TGCGCCAGTCCGGGACTGATCAATCAGCCCCAGCATTTT.

This clone appeared a few times. The V gene is TRBV13, the J gene TRBJ1-6; 10 positions match TRBD1. Losses at the gene ends were 5 bases for V and 7 bases for J; bases not matched to a gene: 8. The germline V gene encodes CDR1 PRHDT and CDR2 FYEKMQ (reference sequence). The CDR3 extends over 16 amino acids. CDR3 coding DNA: TGTGCCAGCAGCACAATCGCGGGACAGGGGAATTCACCCCTCCACTTT. Translated: CASSTIAGQGNSPLHF.

The chain is built from TRBV6-2 or TRBV6-3 and TRBJ1-3, with D uncertain. This CDR3 comprises 17 residues. The germline V gene has CDR1 MNHEY and CDR2 SVGEGT. V was cut by 0 bases and J by 0 bases, with 12 bases left in between. Written as DNA, the CDR3 is TGTGCCAGCAGTTACTCGTCGGACGGGAGCTCTGGAAACACCATATATTTT. It codes for CASSYSSDGSSGNTIYF.

This clone was counted once. The chain carries TRBV13 and TRBJ1-1; D perhaps matches TRBD1 (5 bases). This CDR3 has 14 amino acids. From germline, CDR1 is PRHDT and CDR2 FYEKMQ (reference sequence). V lost 0 bases and J 3 bases, leaving 8 bases between the germline ends. In DNA, the CDR3 is TGTGCCAGCAGCTTAGGGGAAGGGGACACTGAAGCTTTCTTT. Translated, it gives CASSLGEGDTEAFF.

This chain uses TRBV9 with TRBJ2-1; TRBD2 matches 10 bases. Germline CDR1 is SGDLS and CDR2 is YYNGEE. The CDR3 extends over 20 amino acids. V trimming: 0 bases; J trimming: 3 bases; junction bases outside the gene matches: 15. CDR3 loop: CASSVGTVPLWTSGYNEQFF. The CDR3 DNA sequence: TGTGCCAGCAGCGTAGGCACCGTTCCCCTATGGACTAGCGGCTACAATGAGCAGTTCTTC.

This chain uses TRBV11-2 with TRBJ2-7; 13 bases align to TRBD2. The V and J ends lost 5 bases and 3 bases, in that order; junction bases with no gene match: 7. The CDR3 covers 16 residues. Germline V CDR1 and CDR2: SGHAT, FQNNGV. The CDR3 nucleotides read TGTGCCAGCAGCCCAAGCGGGACTAGCGGGATCTACGAGCAGTACTTC. It yields the protein CASSPSGTSGIYEQYF.

This chain links TRBV5-5 with TRBJ1-5; 8 bases line up with TRBD1. V was pared by 3 bases and J by 6 bases, with 11 bases of the junction left unmatched. CDR1 is SGHKS and CDR2 is YYEKEE in the germline V gene (reference sequence). This CDR3 region has 16 residues. The CDR3 DNA reads TGTGCCAGCAGCTACTACGACACAGGGGGTAGTCAGCCCCAGCATTTT. Translating gives CASSYYDTGGSQPQHF.

This clone has just a few counts. The chain couples TRBV5-1 to TRBJ1-5, with TRBD1 matching 8 bases. J gave up 0 bases and V 5 bases, and 4 bases lay outside the gene matches. Per the germline V gene, CDR1 is SGHRS and CDR2 is YFSETQ. This CDR3 contains 15 residues. The DNA of the CDR3 is TGCGCCAGCAGGGTTCAGGGGGCTAGCAATCAGCCCCAGCATTTT. Residues: CASRVQGASNQPQHF. The whole variable domain, remainder taken from reference TRBV5-1 and TRBJ1-5, is KAGVTQTPRYLIKTRGQQVTLSCSPISGHRSVSWYQQTPGQGLQFLFEYFSETQRNKGNFPGRFSGRQFSNSRSEMNVSTLELGDSALYLCASRVQGASNQPQHFGDGTRLSIL.

The rearrangement joins TRBV7-7 to TRBJ2-3; D is possibly TRBD2 (5 bases). There are 14 residues in the CDR3. From germline, CDR1 is SSHAT and CDR2 FNYEAQ (reference sequence). Deletions cut 5 bases from V and 0 bases from J, with 9 bases between. The CDR3 protein is CASSPGLSTDTQYF. Written as DNA, the CDR3 is TGTGCCAGCAGCCCAGGACTCAGCACAGATACGCAGTATTTT.

This chain connects TRBV7-9 to TRBJ2-7, with 7 bases aligning to TRBD2. The length of the CDR3 is 13 residues. Germline CDR1 SEHNR, CDR2 FQNEAQ (reference sequence). V gave up 6 bases and J gave up 3 bases; unmatched junction bases: 5. CDR3 DNA sequence: TGTGCCAGCAGGGGGAGGGACGGCTACGAGCAGTACTTC. As protein: CASRGRDGYEQYF.

The chain uses TRBV3-1 (or the pseudogene TRBV3-2) and TRBJ2-5; a weak D match, TRBD1 (5 bases). Trimming removed 0 bases from V and 5 bases from J, with 13 bases in between. CDR1 is LGHDT and CDR2 is YNNKEL in the germline V gene (reference sequence). The CDR3 spans 15 residues. The CDR3 is CASSQDLGPPETQYF. In DNA form, the CDR3 reads TGTGCCAGCAGCCAAGATCTGGGGCCCCCGGAGACCCAGTACTTC.

V is TRBV7-9 and J is TRBJ2-1; possibly TRBD2 for D (6 bases). There are 15 residues in the CDR3. The V gene lost 3 bases and the J gene lost 3 bases, with 12 bases spanning the gap. Germline V CDR1 and CDR2: SEHNR, FQNEAQ (reference sequence). CDR3 in amino acids: CASSFNKRVYNEQFF. CDR3 sequence (DNA): TGTGCCAGCAGCTTTAACAAGCGGGTCTACAATGAGCAGTTCTTC. Supplemented by reference TRBV7-9 and TRBJ2-1, the full variable domain reads DTGVSQNPRHKITKRGQNVTFRCDPISEHNRLYWYRQTLGQGPEFLTYFQNEAQLEKSRLLSDRFSAERPKGSFSTLEIQRTEQGDSAMYLCASSFNKRVYNEQFFGPGTRLTVL.

This clone was recorded once. This chain joins TRBV25-1 and TRBJ2-1; 12 bases fit TRBD2. The CDR3 runs 15 residues. V shed 4 bases, J shed 10 bases, and the junction held 8 bases outside the gene matches. CDR1 and CDR2 from the germline V gene are MGHDK and SYGVNS. CDR3 nucleotides: TGTGCCAGCAGTGGGTCTAGCGGGAGGGCCTGGGAGCAGTTCTTC. Protein: CASSGSSGRAWEQFF.

The rearrangement links TRBV5-1 to TRBJ2-3, with 7 positions matching TRBD2. The CDR3 is made up of 15 amino acids. The V and J ends lost 8 bases and 0 bases, in that order; junction bases with no gene match: 9. Germline V gene lookup returns CDR1 SGHRS and CDR2 YFSETQ. Here the CDR3 reads CASLRDGGSTDTQYF. DNA of the CDR3: TGCGCCAGTCTAAGGGACGGGGGGAGCACAGATACGCAGTATTTT.

The chain links TRBV12-5 to TRBJ2-1, with 11 bases that match TRBD2. Germline V gives CDR1 LGHNT, CDR2 FRNRAP. Unmatched junction bases numbered 18, after V lost 2 bases and J lost 6 bases. CDR3 length: 20 amino acids. CDR3 nucleotide sequence: TGTGCTAGTGGTTTGCCGCAGCGGCTAGCGGGGGGTCTCCTGAGCAATGAGCAGTTCTTC. Amino acid sequence: CASGLPQRLAGGLLSNEQFF. The variable domain in full, with the rest retrieved from reference TRBV12-5 and TRBJ2-1, is DARVTQTPRHKVTEMGQEVTMRCQPILGHNTVFWYRQTMMQGLELLAYFRNRAPLDDSGMPKDRFSAEMPDATLATLKIQPSEPRDSAVYFCASGLPQRLAGGLLSNEQFFGPGTRLTVL.

The rearrangement links TRBV19 to TRBJ1-5; no definite D call. From germline, CDR1 is LNHDA and CDR2 SQIVND (reference sequence). Trimming shortened V by 5 bases and J by 3 bases, and 8 bases separated the two germline ends. This CDR3 has 13 amino acids. The CDR3 nucleotides are TGTGCCAGTAGTCACGGACTCAATCAGCCCCAGCATTTT. Its translation is CASSHGLNQPQHF.